The TCR beta chain described here comes from a study of T cell responses to AZD1222 COVID-19 vaccine. Some clones are missing from TCRdb's copy, which holds only in-frame ones; the method was immunoSEQ multiplex PCR. Of some 140,000 clones in the sample, about nine tenths were seen once. Germline V gene data show CDR1 as LGHNA and CDR2 as YSLEER. This CDR3 contains 17 residues. V lost 0 bases and J 0 bases, leaving 12 bases between the germline ends. This chain connects TRBV4-3 to TRBJ1-3, with D unclear. The material sequenced was peripheral blood, taken 28 days after the second AZD1222 dose. This clonotype was obtained from an adult who received the AZD1222 COVID-19 vaccine. DNA of the CDR3: TGCGCCAGCAGCCAAGATCTCTATGGGAGCTCTGGAAACACCATATATTTT. This gives the protein CASSQDLYGSSGNTIYF.